These T cell receptor beta chains were read from a single sample in a study of blood T cell repertoires in COVID-19. The method was immunoSEQ multiplex PCR; TCRdb's version includes in-frame clones alone and lacks a portion of them. The sample consists of about 67,000 clones, approximately 79% of them appearing once. The sample consisted of peripheral blood. The receptor source for this set is a woman aged 60-75 years with acute or convalescent COVID-19. Both conserved end residues are part of each CDR3. D genes are given only for firm matches. Clone sizes are given selectively: once, few, many, or a class where the clone is expanded.

d_gene: TRBD2; v_gene: TRBV7-7; abundance: once; j_gene: TRBJ2-2; CDR3aa: CASSSSVPGLAGELFF; CDR3nt: TGTGCTAGCAGCTCCTCCGTCCCGGGACTAGCCGGGGAGCTGTTTTTT
d_gene: TRBD1; v_gene: TRBV18; abundance: NA; j_gene: TRBJ1-1; CDR3aa: CASSLKGQGDTEAFF; CDR3nt: TGTGCCAGCTCACTAAAGGGACAGGGGGACACTGAAGCTTTCTTT
d_gene: NA; v_gene: TRBV9; abundance: NA; j_gene: TRBJ2-6; CDR3aa: CASSVPGLLTSSGANVLTF; CDR3nt: TGTGCCAGCAGCGTTCCAGGGCTACTAACAAGCTCTGGGGCCAACGTCCTGACTTTC
d_gene: NA; v_gene: TRBV6-2/TRBV6-3; abundance: few; j_gene: TRBJ2-7; CDR3aa: CASSSTYRVGSYEQYF; CDR3nt: TGTGCCAGCAGTTCTACGTACAGGGTCGGCAGCTACGAGCAGTACTTC
d_gene: NA; v_gene: TRBV4-3; abundance: NA; j_gene: TRBJ2-7; CDR3aa: CASSQNRLLTYEQYF; CDR3nt: TGCGCCAGCAGCCAAAACAGGCTGCTTACCTACGAGCAGTACTTC
d_gene: NA; v_gene: TRBV29-1; abundance: NA; j_gene: TRBJ1-1; CDR3aa: CSVVGFESTEAFF; CDR3nt: TGCAGCGTTGTGGGCTTTGAGTCCACTGAAGCTTTCTTT
d_gene: TRBD1; v_gene: TRBV6-5; abundance: once; j_gene: TRBJ1-6; CDR3aa: CASSYEGARNSPLHF; CDR3nt: TGTGCCAGCAGTTACGAGGGGGCGCGGAATTCACCCCTCCACTTT
d_gene: NA; v_gene: TRBV19; abundance: few; j_gene: TRBJ2-7; CDR3aa: CASSIGRGSSYEQYF; CDR3nt: TGTGCCAGTAGTATAGGGCGAGGGAGCTCCTACGAGCAGTACTTC
d_gene: NA; v_gene: TRBV5-1; abundance: few; j_gene: TRBJ1-4; CDR3aa: CASSLGLAVSNEKLFF; CDR3nt: TGCGCCAGCAGCCTTGGCCTCGCCGTTTCTAATGAAAAACTGTTTTTT
d_gene: NA; v_gene: TRBV5-1; abundance: NA; j_gene: TRBJ1-2; CDR3aa: CASSLEPGQQTYGYTF; CDR3nt: TGCGCCAGCAGCTTGGAACCAGGGCAGCAAACCTATGGCTACACCTTC
d_gene: TRBD2; v_gene: TRBV28; abundance: NA; j_gene: TRBJ2-3; CDR3aa: CASSRSGGDTQYF; CDR3nt: TGTGCCAGCAGTAGGAGCGGGGGGGATACGCAGTATTTT
d_gene: TRBD1; v_gene: TRBV18; abundance: NA; j_gene: TRBJ2-7; CDR3aa: CASSAGTGAYEQYF; CDR3nt: TGTGCCAGCTCGGCCGGGACAGGGGCCTACGAGCAGTACTTC
d_gene: TRBD1; v_gene: TRBV18; abundance: NA; j_gene: TRBJ2-7; CDR3aa: CASSPSGTGRYEQYF; CDR3nt: TGTGCCAGCTCACCGTCCGGGACAGGGCGCTACGAGCAGTACTTC
d_gene: TRBD1; v_gene: TRBV5-1; abundance: NA; j_gene: TRBJ2-3; CDR3aa: CASRITGDSTDTQYF; CDR3nt: TGCGCCAGCAGGATTACAGGGGATAGCACAGATACGCAGTATTTT
d_gene: NA; v_gene: TRBV2; abundance: NA; j_gene: TRBJ2-7; CDR3aa: CASRDLVAYEQYF; CDR3nt: TGTGCCAGCAGGGACTTAGTAGCCTACGAGCAGTACTTC
d_gene: NA; v_gene: TRBV27; abundance: NA; j_gene: TRBJ2-1; CDR3aa: CASSHRSSYNEQFF; CDR3nt: TGTGCCAGCAGTCACCGGAGCTCCTACAATGAGCAGTTCTTC